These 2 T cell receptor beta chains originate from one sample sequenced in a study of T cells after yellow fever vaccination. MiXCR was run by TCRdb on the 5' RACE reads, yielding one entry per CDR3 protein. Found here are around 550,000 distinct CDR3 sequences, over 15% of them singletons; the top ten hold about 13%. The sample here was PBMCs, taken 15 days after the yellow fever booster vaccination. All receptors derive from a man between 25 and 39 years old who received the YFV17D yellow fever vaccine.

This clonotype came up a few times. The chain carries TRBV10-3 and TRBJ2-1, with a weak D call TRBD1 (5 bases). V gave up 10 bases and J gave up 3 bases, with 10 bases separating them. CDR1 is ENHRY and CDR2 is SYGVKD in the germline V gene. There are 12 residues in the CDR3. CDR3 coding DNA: TGTGCCACCGTAGACAGCTACAATGAGCAGTTCTTC. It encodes CATVDSYNEQFF.

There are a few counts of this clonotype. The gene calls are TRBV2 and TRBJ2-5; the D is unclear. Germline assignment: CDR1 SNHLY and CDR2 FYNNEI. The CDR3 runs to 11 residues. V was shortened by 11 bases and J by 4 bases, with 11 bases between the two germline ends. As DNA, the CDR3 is TGTGCCGGCAAGGGTGGAGAGACCCAGTACTTC. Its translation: CAGKGGETQYF.